The 14 T cell receptor beta chains presented below share a single source sample, sequenced in a study of T-cell memory formation after mild COVID-19 (dated by TCRdb to the early 2020s). Preparation of the library involved 5' RACE. Sequencing instrument: Illumina NovaSeq 6000. The public reads were reanalyzed by TCRdb: fastp trimming at Q25, MiXCR alignment, in-frame beta chains only. Under each unique CDR3 protein, matching rows form one entry showing the most common genes and DNA. This sample holds 120,000 to 150,000 distinct CDR3 sequences; more than 13% were observed only once. Around 30% of the sample is held by the ten biggest clonotypes. The specimen sequenced was PBMCs or a T cell subset sorted from them (not recorded which). The receptors derive from an adult woman who had mild COVID-19 (a few samples of this study predate the infection). The sample titles of this study are shuffled in the database, so cell type and time point are left out; the donor was told from shared clones.

The CDR3 DNA reads TGTGCCAGCTCACCACCTGACAGGCGAGGGGATGGCTACACCTTC. It yields the protein CASSPPDRRGDGYTF. The chain links TRBV18 to TRBJ1-2; possible D gene TRBD1, 6 bases. Per the germline V gene, CDR1 is KGHSH and CDR2 is LQKENI. Trimming left V 0 bases short and J 6 bases short, with 14 bases between. The CDR3 has 15 amino acids.

This clonotype was counted a few times. V is TRBV4-1 and J is TRBJ1-2; no clear D. Germline lookup yields CDR1 MGHRA and CDR2 YSYEKL. Between the trimmed V and J ends, which lost 0 bases and 0 bases, there was a span of 8 bases. This CDR3 has 15 amino acids. In DNA, the CDR3 is TGCGCCAGCAGCCAAGAGGCCGGGTCTAACTATGGCTACACCTTC. Translation: CASSQEAGSNYGYTF.

In its sample, this clonotype was seen many times. CDR3 amino acids: CASSMTSGQYEQYF. The CDR3 DNA sequence: TGTGCCAGCAGTATGACTAGCGGGCAGTACGAGCAGTACTTC. J is TRBJ2-7 and V is TRBV27; 10 nucleotides align to TRBD2. The CDR3 spans 14 residues. The ends lost 5 bases at V and 4 bases at J; junction bases unmatched: 5. Germline-derived CDR1 and CDR2 are MNHEY and SMNVEV (reference sequence).

This clonotype was found once. The CDR3 nucleotides read TGCGCCAGCAGCCAACTCAGGGATCAGCCCCAGCATTTT. This codes for CASSQLRDQPQHF. The chain combines TRBV4-1 with TRBJ1-5, with D possibly TRBD1 on 5 matching bases. CDR3 length: 13 residues. V was pared by 2 bases and J by 5 bases, with 7 bases between. Germline assignment: CDR1 MGHRA and CDR2 YSYEKL.

The CDR3 nucleotides read TGTGCCAGCAGCCAACGGACAGGGACCTACGAGCAGTACTTC. Its protein product is CASSQRTGTYEQYF. The V and J genes are TRBV13 and TRBJ2-7, with 8 bases aligning to TRBD1. Germline V gives CDR1 PRHDT, CDR2 FYEKMQ (reference sequence). The CDR3 loop spans 14 amino acids. Trimming removed 5 bases from V and 2 bases from J; junction bases left unmatched: 5.

At least ten counts were recorded for this clonotype. V and J are TRBV4-3 and TRBJ2-7; D may be TRBD1 (5 bases). With 2 bases removed from V and 2 bases from J, the gap between germline ends came to 13 bases. Germline V CDR1 and CDR2: LGHNA, YSLEER. The CDR3 covers 15 residues. In DNA, the CDR3 is TGCGCCAGCAGCCAATCGACAGAGAGCACCTACGAGCAGTACTTC. Translating it yields CASSQSTESTYEQYF.

The gene calls are TRBV9 and TRBJ2-1; TRBD1 agrees at 8 bases. The CDR3 length is 15 residues. V shed 3 bases, J shed 7 bases, and the junction held 9 bases outside the gene matches. The germline gives CDR1 SGDLS, CDR2 YYNGEE. The CDR3 DNA reads as TGTGCCAGCAGCGGCGCAGGGGGCGGATATAATGAGCAGTTCTTC. Protein product: CASSGAGGGYNEQFF.

The chain is built from TRBV10-3 and TRBJ2-1; a possible D gene is TRBD2 (6 bases). The V end was cut by 7 bases, the J end by 0 bases, with 13 bases between. The CDR3 extends over 15 amino acids. Germline CDR1 reads ENHRY; CDR2 reads SYGVKD. CDR3 amino acids: CAINPGLSSYNEQFF. CDR3 in DNA: TGTGCCATCAACCCGGGACTCAGCTCCTACAATGAGCAGTTCTTC.

The table lists this clonotype with a few counts. This chain uses TRBV5-1 with TRBJ2-1; no definite D call. The CDR3 sequence is 13 residues long. CDR1 is SGHRS and CDR2 is YFSETQ in the germline V gene. The ends were cut back, 1 base at V and 7 bases at J, with 9 bases in the middle. The CDR3 bases are TGCGCCAGCAGCTTGAGTAGGGCGAATGAGCAGTTCTTC. This translates into CASSLSRANEQFF. Combining the CDR3 with reference TRBV5-1 and TRBJ2-1 gives the whole variable domain KAGVTQTPRYLIKTRGQQVTLSCSPISGHRSVSWYQQTPGQGLQFLFEYFSETQRNKGNFPGRFSGRQFSNSRSEMNVSTLELGDSALYLCASSLSRANEQFFGPGTRLTVL.

Worth noting for this clonotype: Since the CDR3 does not end with the conserved phenylalanine or tryptophan, this likely comes from a read error. This chain joins TRBV4-3 and TRBJ2-7, with a weak D call TRBD1 (5 bases). Germline-derived CDR1 and CDR2 are LGHNA and YSLEER. The CDR3 is 14 residues long. Between the trimmed V and J ends, which lost 2 bases and 0 bases, there was a span of 8 bases. The CDR3 loop is CASSQSQGSYEQYL. DNA for the CDR3: TGCGCCAGCAGCCAATCTCAGGGCTCCTACGAGCAGTACTTA.

This clonotype has a handful of counts. V is TRBV5-6 and J is TRBJ2-1, with 9 bases that match TRBD2. Germline CDR1 reads SGHDT; CDR2 reads YYEEEE. This CDR3 contains 17 residues. Unmatched junction bases numbered 9, after V lost 3 bases and J lost 2 bases. As DNA, the CDR3 is TGTGCCAGCAGCTCCGCTATGAGCGGGGGGCCCTACAATGAGCAGTTCTTC. This gives the protein CASSSAMSGGPYNEQFF. Supplemented by reference TRBV5-6 and TRBJ2-1, the full variable domain reads DAGVTQSPTHLIKTRGQQVTLRCSPKSGHDTVSWYQQALGQGPQFIFQYYEEEERQRGNFPDRFSGHQFPNYSSELNVNALLLGDSALYLCASSSAMSGGPYNEQFFGPGTRLTVL.

The CDR3 reads CAWSVLGNEKLFF. DNA of the CDR3: TGTGCCTGGAGTGTTTTGGGGAATGAAAAACTGTTTTTT. The V and J genes are TRBV30 and TRBJ1-4; D not resolved. The V end was cut by 0 bases, the J end by 5 bases, with 7 bases between. The CDR3 length is 13 residues. Germline CDR1 reads GTSNPN; CDR2 reads SVGIG (reference sequence). Full variable domain (rest looked up from reference TRBV30 and TRBJ1-4): SQTIHQWPATLVQPVGSPLSLECTVEGTSNPNLYWYRQAAGRGLQLLFYSVGIGQISSEVPQNLSASRPQDRQFILSSKKLLLSDSGFYLCAWSVLGNEKLFFGSGTQLSVL.

The chain joins TRBV4-3 to TRBJ1-1; TRBD1 agrees at 9 bases. The CDR3 runs 16 residues. Germline CDR1 and CDR2: LGHNA and YSLEER. The V and J ends lost 3 bases and 5 bases, in that order; junction bases with no gene match: 10. CDR3 in amino acids: CASSHSITGTGTEAFF. CDR3 in DNA: TGCGCCAGCAGCCATTCCATAACCGGGACAGGGACTGAAGCTTTCTTT.

This clonotype was seen a handful of times. The chain combines TRBV2 with TRBJ1-1; D ambiguous. Deletions cut 8 bases from V and 2 bases from J, with 18 bases between. The germline V gene has CDR1 SNHLY and CDR2 FYNNEI. The CDR3 runs to 15 residues. CDR3 sequence reads: CASLTIYGRNTEAFF. The CDR3, as DNA: TGTGCCAGCCTAACGATTTACGGCCGAAACACTGAAGCTTTCTTT. Full variable domain (remainder filled in from reference TRBV2 and TRBJ1-1): EPEVTQTPSHQVTQMGQEVILRCVPISNHLYFYWYRQILGQKVEFLVSFYNNEISEKSEIFDDQFSVERPDGSNFTLKIRSTKLEDSAMYFCASLTIYGRNTEAFFGQGTRLTVV.